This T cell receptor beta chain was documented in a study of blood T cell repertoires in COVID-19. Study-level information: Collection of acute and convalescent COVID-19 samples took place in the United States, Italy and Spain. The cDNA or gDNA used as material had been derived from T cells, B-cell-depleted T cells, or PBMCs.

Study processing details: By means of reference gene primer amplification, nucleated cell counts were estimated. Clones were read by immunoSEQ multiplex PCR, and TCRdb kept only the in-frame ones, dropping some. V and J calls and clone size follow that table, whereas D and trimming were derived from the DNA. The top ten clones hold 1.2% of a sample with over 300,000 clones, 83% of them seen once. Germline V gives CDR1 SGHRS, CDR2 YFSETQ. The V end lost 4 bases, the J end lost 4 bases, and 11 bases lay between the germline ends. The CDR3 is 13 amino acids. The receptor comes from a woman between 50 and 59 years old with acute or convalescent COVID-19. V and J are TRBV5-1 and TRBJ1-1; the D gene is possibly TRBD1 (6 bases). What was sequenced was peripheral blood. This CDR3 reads CASSPQGTTEAFF. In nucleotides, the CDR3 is TGCGCCAGCAGCCCTCAGGGGACCACTGAAGCTTTCTTT.